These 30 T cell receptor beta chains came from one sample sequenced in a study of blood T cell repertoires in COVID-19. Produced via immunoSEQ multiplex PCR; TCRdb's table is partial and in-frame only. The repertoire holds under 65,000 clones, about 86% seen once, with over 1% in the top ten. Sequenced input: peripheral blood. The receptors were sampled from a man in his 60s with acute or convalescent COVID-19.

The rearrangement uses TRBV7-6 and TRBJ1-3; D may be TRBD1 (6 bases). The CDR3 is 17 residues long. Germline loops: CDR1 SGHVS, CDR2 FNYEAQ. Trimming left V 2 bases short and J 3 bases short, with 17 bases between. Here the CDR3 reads CASSLSPGGADGNTIYF. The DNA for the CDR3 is TGTGCCAGCAGCTTATCACCTGGGGGCGCGGATGGAAACACCATATATTTT.

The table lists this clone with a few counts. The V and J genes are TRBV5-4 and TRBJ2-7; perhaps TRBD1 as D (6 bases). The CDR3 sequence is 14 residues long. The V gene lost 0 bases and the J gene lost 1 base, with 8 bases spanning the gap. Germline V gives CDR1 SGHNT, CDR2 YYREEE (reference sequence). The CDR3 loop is CASSLVDRSYEQYF. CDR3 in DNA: TGTGCCAGCAGCTTGGTTGACAGGTCCTACGAGCAGTACTTC.

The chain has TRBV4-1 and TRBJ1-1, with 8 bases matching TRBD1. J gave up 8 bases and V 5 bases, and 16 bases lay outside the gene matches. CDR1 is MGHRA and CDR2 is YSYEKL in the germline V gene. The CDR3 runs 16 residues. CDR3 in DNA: TGCGCCAGCAGCGAAGCCCCGCTTCTAGGGACAGGAGAAGCTTTCTTT. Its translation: CASSEAPLLGTGEAFF.

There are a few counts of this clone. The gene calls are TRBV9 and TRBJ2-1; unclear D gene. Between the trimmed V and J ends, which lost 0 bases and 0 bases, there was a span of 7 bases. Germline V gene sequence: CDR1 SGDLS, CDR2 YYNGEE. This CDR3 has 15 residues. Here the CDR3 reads CASSVVGSSYNEQFF. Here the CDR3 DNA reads TGTGCCAGCAGCGTAGTTGGCAGCTCCTACAATGAGCAGTTCTTC.

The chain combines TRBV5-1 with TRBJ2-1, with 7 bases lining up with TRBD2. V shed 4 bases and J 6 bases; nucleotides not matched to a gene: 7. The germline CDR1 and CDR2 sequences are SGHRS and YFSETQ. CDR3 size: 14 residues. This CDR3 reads CASSVTGTTNEQFF. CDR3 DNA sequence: TGCGCCAGCAGCGTGACCGGGACTACCAATGAGCAGTTCTTC.

The CDR3 sequence is CAATGQGIAEAFF. The CDR3 region has the DNA TGTGCCGCCACCGGACAGGGGATCGCTGAAGCTTTCTTT. V gene TRBV10-3 combines with J gene TRBJ1-1; 9 bases map to TRBD1. Trimming removed 11 bases from V and 6 bases from J; junction bases left unmatched: 10. This CDR3 comprises 13 residues. Per germline, CDR1 ENHRY and CDR2 SYGVKD.

This CDR3 is CASSPTPRDRAIYGYTF. Written as DNA, the CDR3 is TGTGCCAGCAGTCCGACGCCCCGGGACAGAGCGATCTATGGCTACACCTTC. The V gene is TRBV27, the J gene TRBJ1-2; TRBD1 matches 7 bases. Germline trimming cut 5 bases from V and 4 bases from J; bases unmatched to any gene: 16. CDR3 length equals 17 residues. Germline V CDR1 and CDR2: MNHEY, SMNVEV (reference sequence).

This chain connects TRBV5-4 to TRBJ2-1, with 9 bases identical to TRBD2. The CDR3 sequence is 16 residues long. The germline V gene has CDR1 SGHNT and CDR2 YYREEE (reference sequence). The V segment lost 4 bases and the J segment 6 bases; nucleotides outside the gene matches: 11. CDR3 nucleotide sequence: TGTGCCAGCAGCCGCCTCCTTTCTAGCGGGGTCAATGAGCAGTTCTTC. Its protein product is CASSRLLSSGVNEQFF.

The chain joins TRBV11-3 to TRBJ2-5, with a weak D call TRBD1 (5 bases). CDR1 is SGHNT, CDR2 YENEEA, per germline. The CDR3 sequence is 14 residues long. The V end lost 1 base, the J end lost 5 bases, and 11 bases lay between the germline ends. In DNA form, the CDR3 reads TGTGCCAGCAGCTTAGGACCCCAGGGCGAGACCCAGTACTTC. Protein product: CASSLGPQGETQYF.

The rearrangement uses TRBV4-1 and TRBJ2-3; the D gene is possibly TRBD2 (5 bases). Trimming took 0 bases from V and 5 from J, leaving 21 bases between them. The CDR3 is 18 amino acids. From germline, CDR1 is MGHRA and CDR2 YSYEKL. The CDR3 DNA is TGCGCCAGCAGCCAAGATGCGGGTAGGCAATCCTGGGAAGATACGCAGTATTTT. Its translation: CASSQDAGRQSWEDTQYF.

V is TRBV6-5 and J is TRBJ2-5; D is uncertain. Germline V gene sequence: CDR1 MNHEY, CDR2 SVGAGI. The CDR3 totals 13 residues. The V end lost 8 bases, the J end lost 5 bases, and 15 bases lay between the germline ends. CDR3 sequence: CASVVGFYETQYF. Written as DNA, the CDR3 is TGTGCCAGCGTGGTCGGGTTTTATGAGACCCAGTACTTC.

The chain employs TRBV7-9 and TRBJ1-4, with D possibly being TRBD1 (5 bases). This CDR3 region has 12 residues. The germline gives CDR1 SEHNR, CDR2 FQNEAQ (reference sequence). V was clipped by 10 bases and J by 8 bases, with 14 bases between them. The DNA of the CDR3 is TGTGCCAACCGGGGGAATGACGAAAAACTGTTTTTT. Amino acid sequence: CANRGNDEKLFF.

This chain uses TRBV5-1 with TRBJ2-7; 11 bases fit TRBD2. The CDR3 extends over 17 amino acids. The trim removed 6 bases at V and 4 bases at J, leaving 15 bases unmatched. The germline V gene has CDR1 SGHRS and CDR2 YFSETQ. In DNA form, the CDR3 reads TGCGCCAGCACCAAGGAAACGGTAGCGGGGGGGCGTTACGAGCAGTACTTC. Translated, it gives CASTKETVAGGRYEQYF.

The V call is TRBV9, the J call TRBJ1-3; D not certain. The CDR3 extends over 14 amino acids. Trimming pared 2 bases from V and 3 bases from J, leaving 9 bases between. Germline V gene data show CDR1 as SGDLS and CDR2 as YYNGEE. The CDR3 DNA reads TGTGCCAGCAGCGTCCGGGGAGTTGGAAACACCATATATTTT. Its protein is CASSVRGVGNTIYF. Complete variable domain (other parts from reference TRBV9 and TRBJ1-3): DSGVTQTPKHLITATGQRVTLRCSPRSGDLSVYWYQQSLDQGLQFLIQYYNGEERAKGNILERFSAQQFPDLHSELNLSSLELGDSALYFCASSVRGVGNTIYFGEGSWLTVV.

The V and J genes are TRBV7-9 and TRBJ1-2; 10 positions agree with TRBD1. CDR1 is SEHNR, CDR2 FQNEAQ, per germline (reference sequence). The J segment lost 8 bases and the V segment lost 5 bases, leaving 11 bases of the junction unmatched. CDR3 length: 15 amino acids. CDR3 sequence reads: CASSGSRDRGDGYTF. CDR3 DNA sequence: TGTGCCAGCAGCGGGAGCCGGGACAGGGGCGACGGCTACACCTTC. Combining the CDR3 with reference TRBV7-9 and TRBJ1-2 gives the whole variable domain DTGVSQNPRHKITKRGQNVTFRCDPISEHNRLYWYRQTLGQGPEFLTYFQNEAQLEKSRLLSDRFSAERPKGSFSTLEIQRTEQGDSAMYLCASSGSRDRGDGYTFGSGTRLTVV.

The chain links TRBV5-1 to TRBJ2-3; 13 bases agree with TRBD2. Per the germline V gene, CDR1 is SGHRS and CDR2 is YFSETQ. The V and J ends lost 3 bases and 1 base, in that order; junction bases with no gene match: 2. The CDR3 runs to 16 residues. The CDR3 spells CASSSGTSGGTDTQYF. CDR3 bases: TGCGCCAGCAGCTCAGGGACTAGCGGGGGCACAGATACGCAGTATTTT.

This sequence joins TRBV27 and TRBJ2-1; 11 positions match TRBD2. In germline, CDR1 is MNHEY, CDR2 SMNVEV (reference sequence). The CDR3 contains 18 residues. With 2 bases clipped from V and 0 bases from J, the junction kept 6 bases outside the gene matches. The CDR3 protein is CASSLLAGGIYSYNEQFF. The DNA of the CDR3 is TGTGCCAGCAGTTTACTAGCGGGGGGCATCTACTCCTACAATGAGCAGTTCTTC.

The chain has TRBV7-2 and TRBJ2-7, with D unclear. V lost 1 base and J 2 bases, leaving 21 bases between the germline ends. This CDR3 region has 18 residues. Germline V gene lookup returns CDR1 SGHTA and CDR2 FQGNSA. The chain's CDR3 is CASSLERRRGGRTYEQYF. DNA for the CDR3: TGTGCCAGCAGCTTAGAAAGACGGCGCGGCGGCCGAACCTACGAGCAGTACTTC.

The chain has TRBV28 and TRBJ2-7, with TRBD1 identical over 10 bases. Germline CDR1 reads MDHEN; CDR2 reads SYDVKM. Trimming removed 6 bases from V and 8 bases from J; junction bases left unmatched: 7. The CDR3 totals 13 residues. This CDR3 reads CASSPGQGIKQYF. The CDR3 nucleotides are TGTGCCAGCAGCCCGGGACAGGGGATAAAGCAGTACTTC.

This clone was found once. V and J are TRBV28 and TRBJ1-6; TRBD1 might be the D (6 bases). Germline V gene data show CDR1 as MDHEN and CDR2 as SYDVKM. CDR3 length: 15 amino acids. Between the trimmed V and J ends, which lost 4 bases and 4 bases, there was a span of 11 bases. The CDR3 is CASSWTARYNSPLHF. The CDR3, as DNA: TGTGCCAGCAGTTGGACAGCCAGATATAATTCACCCCTCCACTTT. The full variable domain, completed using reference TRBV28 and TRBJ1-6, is DVKVTQSSRYLVKRTGEKVFLECVQDMDHENMFWYRQDPGLGLRLIYFSYDVKMKEKGDIPEGYSVSREKKERFSLILESASTNQTSMYLCASSWTARYNSPLHFGNGTRLTVT.

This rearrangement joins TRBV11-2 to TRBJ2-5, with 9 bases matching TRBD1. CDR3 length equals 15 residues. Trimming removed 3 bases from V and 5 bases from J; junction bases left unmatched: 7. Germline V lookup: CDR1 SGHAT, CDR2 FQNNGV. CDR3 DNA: TGTGCCAGCAGCTTGGGACAGGGTGAATGGGAGACCCAGTACTTC. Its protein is CASSLGQGEWETQYF. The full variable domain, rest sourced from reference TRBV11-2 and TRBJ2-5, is EAGVAQSPRYKIIEKRQSVAFWCNPISGHATLYWYQQILGQGPKLLIQFQNNGVVDDSQLPKDRFSAERLKGVDSTLKIQPAKLEDSAVYLCASSLGQGEWETQYFGPGTRLLVL.

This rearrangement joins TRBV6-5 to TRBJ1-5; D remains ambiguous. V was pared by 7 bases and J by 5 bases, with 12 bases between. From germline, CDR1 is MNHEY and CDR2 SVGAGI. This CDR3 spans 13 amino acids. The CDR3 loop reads CASTLTNDQPQHF. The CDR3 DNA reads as TGTGCCAGCACCCTGACTAACGATCAGCCCCAGCATTTT.

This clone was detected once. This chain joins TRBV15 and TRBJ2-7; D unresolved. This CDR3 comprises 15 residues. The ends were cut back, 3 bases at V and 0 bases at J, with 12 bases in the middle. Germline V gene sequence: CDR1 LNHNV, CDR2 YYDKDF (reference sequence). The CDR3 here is CATSSAGIPSYEQYF. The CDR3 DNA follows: TGTGCCACCAGCAGCGCAGGAATTCCCTCCTACGAGCAGTACTTC.

The CDR3 region has the DNA TGTGCTAGTGGTAGTACGGGACAGGGCCCTTCTGGGGCCAACGTCCTGACTTTC. Translation gives CASGSTGQGPSGANVLTF. The J gene is TRBJ2-6, the V gene TRBV12-5; 9 bases are a match to TRBD1. Looked up from germline, CDR1 is LGHNT and CDR2 is FRNRAP. This CDR3 is built from 18 residues. V dropped 5 bases and J dropped 1; count of bases not matched to a gene: 9.

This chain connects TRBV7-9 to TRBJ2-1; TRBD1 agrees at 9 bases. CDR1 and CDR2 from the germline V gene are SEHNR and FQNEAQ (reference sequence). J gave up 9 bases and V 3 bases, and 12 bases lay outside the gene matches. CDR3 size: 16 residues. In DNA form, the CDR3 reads TGTGCCAGCAGCTTGCGGACAGGGGCTCGAGGCGGTGAGCAGTTCTTC. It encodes CASSLRTGARGGEQFF.

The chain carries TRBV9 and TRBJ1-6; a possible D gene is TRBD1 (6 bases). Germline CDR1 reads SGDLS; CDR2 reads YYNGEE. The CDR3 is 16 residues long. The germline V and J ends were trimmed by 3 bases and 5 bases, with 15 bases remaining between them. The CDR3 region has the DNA TGTGCCAGCAGCGCCCAGGGGAGGGGAGATAATTCACCCCTCCACTTT. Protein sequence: CASSAQGRGDNSPLHF.

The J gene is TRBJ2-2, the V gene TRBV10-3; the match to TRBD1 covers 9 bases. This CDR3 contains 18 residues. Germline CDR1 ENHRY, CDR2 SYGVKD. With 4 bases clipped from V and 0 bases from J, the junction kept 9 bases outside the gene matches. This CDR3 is CAISGPGQGLTNTGELFF. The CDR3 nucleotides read TGTGCCATCAGTGGACCGGGACAGGGCCTCACGAACACCGGGGAGCTGTTTTTT.

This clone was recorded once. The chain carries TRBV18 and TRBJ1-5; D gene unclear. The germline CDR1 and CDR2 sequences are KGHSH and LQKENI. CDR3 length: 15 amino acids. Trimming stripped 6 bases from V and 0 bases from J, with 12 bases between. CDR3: CASSVNIGSNQPQHF. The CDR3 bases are TGTGCCAGCTCCGTTAATATCGGTAGCAATCAGCCCCAGCATTTT. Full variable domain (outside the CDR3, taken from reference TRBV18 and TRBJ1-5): NAGVMQNPRHLVRRRGQEARLRCSPMKGHSHVYWYRQLPEEGLKFMVYLQKENIIDESGMPKERFSAEFPKEGPSILRIQQVVRGDSAAYFCASSVNIGSNQPQHFGDGTRLSIL.

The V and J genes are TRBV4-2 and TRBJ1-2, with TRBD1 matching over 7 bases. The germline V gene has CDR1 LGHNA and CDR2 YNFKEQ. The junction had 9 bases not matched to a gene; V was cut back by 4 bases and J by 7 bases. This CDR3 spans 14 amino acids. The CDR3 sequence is CASSLKDRESGYTF. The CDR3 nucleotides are TGTGCCAGCAGCCTCAAAGACAGGGAGAGTGGCTACACCTTC.

The CDR3 region has the DNA TGCGCCAGCAGCCTAACGCTACAGGAGAACACTGAAGCTTTCTTT. Translating it yields CASSLTLQENTEAFF. The gene calls are TRBV4-3 and TRBJ1-1, with a tentative D call TRBD1 (5 bases). V lost 4 bases and J lost 1, with 13 bases in between. The CDR3 totals 15 residues. Germline CDR1 is LGHNA and CDR2 is YSLEER.